Below, one T cell receptor beta chain is given with its context. The antigen remains unidentified. The data belong to a study of siplizumab effects on memory and regulatory T cells. This CDR3 has 17 residues. J gave up 8 bases and V 4 bases, and 13 bases lay outside the gene matches. CDR1 SGHRS and CDR2 YFSETQ come from the germline V gene. Study-level results: In unstimulated cells, naive T cells appeared more diverse than memory T cells and seemed major alloresponse contributors.

TCR templates numbering about 10^5 were assayed per sample. Generated by immunoSEQ multiplex PCR, the TCRdb table keeps only in-frame clones and is missing some. The sample carries over 95,000 clones, roughly 95% recorded once. The gene calls are TRBV5-1 and TRBJ2-1, with 12 bases aligning to TRBD2. Sequenced: non-Treg CD4+ T cells sorted from blood. This receptor was identified in a human donor in good health. The CDR3 coding sequence is TGCGCCAGCAGCACTGGCTCTAGCGGGGGGGCAAGCCATGAGCAGTTCTTC. Amino acid sequence: CASSTGSSGGASHEQFF.